This T cell receptor beta chain emerged from a study of regulatory T cells in long-lasting Graves disease. Overall study context: Freshly diagnosed Graves' patients had used antithyroid drugs for under 3 months.

Library construction for TCR beta used iRepertoire HTBI primers and Arm-PCR of CDR3 regions. TCRdb re-called the multiplex PCR reads with MiXCR, one entry per CDR3 protein. The sample includes approximately 210,000 distinct CDR3 sequences, around 17% of them seen just once. The time point was: newly diagnosed GD, antithyroid drugs for less than 3 months. From PBMCs, RNA was extracted and then used to make the TCR library. This clonotype was detected ten times or more. What it binds is unknown. The length of the CDR3 is 15 residues. Germline assignment: CDR1 SGHNT and CDR2 YYREEE (reference sequence). Trimming cost V 0 bases and J 7 bases; bases outside gene matches: 8. General observations from the study: When disease was persistent, TRBV28, TRBJ1-2 and TRBJ2-5 were the favored segments. Limited samples may have lowered accuracy.

Sequenced material: peripheral blood mononuclear cells (PBMCs), taken at new diagnosis, from a patient treated with antithyroid drugs. The receptor was derived from a female donor with Graves disease. V is TRBV5-4 and J is TRBJ1-2; the match to TRBD1 covers 8 bases. In nucleotides, the CDR3 is TGTGCCAGCAGCTTGGAAGTGGACAGGGATGTTGGCTACACCTTC. Translated, it gives CASSLEVDRDVGYTF. Supplemented by reference TRBV5-4 and TRBJ1-2, the full variable domain reads ETGVTQSPTHLIKTRGQQVTLRCSSQSGHNTVSWYQQALGQGPQFIFQYYREEENGRGNFPPRFSGLQFPNYSSELNVNALELDDSALYLCASSLEVDRDVGYTFGSGTRLTVV.